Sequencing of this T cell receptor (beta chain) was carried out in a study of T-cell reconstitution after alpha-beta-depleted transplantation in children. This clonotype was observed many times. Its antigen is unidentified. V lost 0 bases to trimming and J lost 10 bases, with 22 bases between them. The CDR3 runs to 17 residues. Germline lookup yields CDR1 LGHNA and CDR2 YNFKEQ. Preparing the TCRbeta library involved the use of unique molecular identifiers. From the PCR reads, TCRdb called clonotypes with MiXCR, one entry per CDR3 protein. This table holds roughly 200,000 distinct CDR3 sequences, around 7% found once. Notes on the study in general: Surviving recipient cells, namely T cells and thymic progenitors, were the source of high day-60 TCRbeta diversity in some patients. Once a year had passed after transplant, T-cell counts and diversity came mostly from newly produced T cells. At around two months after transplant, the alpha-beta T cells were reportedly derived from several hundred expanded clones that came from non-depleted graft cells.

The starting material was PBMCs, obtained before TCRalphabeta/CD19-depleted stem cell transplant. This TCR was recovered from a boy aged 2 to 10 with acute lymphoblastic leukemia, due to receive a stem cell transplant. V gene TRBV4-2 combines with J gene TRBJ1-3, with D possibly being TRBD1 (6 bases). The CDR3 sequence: CASSQDPGASPTETIYF. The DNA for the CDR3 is TGTGCCAGCAGCCAAGACCCGGGGGCCAGTCCGACCGAGACCATATATTTT.